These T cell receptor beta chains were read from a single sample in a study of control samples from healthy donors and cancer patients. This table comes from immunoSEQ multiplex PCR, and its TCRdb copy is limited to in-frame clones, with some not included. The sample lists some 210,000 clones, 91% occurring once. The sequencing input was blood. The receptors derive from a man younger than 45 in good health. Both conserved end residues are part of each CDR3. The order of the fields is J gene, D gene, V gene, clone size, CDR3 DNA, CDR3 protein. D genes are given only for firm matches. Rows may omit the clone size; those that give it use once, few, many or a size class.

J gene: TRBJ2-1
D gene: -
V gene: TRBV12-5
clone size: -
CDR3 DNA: TGTGCTAGTGGTTTGGTTTTATCGGGAAGCTCCTACAATGAGCAGTTCTTC
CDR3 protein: CASGLVLSGSSYNEQFF

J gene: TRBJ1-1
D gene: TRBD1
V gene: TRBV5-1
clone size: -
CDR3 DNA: TGCGCCAGCAGGGCGAGGCAACAGGGGAGGGCTGAAGCTTTCTTT
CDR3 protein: CASRARQQGRAEAFF

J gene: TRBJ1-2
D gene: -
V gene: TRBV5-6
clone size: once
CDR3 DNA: TGTGCCAGTACCTCAGAGGGCGACTATGGCTACACCTTC
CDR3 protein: CASTSEGDYGYTF

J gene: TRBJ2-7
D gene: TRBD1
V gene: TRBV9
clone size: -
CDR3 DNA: TGTGCCAGCAGCCCAGCAGGGGGCGGAGGGTTGGAGCAGTACTTC
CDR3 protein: CASSPAGGGGLEQYF

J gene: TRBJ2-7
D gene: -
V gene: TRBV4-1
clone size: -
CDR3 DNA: TGCGCCAGCAGCCAAGCGGTCGGGGGCCCTCACGAGCAGTACTTC
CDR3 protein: CASSQAVGGPHEQYF

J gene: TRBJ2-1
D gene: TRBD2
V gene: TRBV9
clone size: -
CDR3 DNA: TGTGCCAGCAGCGGAGCTCTAATCAGCGGGGGGGACTACAATGAGCAGTTCTTC
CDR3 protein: CASSGALISGGDYNEQFF

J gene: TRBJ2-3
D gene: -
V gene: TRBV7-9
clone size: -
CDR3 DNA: TGTGCCAGCAGCCCACCAGGCTCCCCCGATACGCAGTATTTT
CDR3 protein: CASSPPGSPDTQYF

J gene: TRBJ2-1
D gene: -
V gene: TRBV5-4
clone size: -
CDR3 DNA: TGTGCCAGCAGCTTAAACAATGAGCAGTTCTTC
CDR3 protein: CASSLNNEQFF

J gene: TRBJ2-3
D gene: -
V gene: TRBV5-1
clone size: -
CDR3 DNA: TGCGCCAGCAGCTTGGATTCCCAGACCACAGATACGCAGTATTTT
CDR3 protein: CASSLDSQTTDTQYF

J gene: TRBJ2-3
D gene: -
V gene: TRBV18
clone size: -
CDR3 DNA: TGTGCCAGCTCACCACCACCCGCAGATACGCAGTATTTT
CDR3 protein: CASSPPPADTQYF

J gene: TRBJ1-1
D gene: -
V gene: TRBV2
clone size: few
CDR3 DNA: TGTGCCAGCAGTGACGGAGGCATGAACACTGAAGCTTTCTTT
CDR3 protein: CASSDGGMNTEAFF

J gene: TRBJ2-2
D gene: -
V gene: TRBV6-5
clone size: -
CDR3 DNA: TGTGCCAGCAGTTACTCGAACTCCGGGGAGCTGTTTTTT
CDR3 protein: CASSYSNSGELFF

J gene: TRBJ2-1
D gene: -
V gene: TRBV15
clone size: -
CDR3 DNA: TGTGCCACCGGGCCGGGACAAGATGTTCGTGAGCAGTTCTTC
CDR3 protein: CATGPGQDVREQFF

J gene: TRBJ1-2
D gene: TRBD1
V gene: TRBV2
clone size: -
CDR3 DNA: TGTGCCAGCAGTGAAGTAGGGGGCGTGAGCTACACCTTC
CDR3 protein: CASSEVGGVSYTF

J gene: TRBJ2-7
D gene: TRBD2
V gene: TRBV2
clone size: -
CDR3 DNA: TGTGCCAGCAGTGACCTAGCGGGCCGCTACGAGCAGTACTTC
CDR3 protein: CASSDLAGRYEQYF

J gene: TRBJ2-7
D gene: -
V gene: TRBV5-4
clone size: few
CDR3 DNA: TGTGCCAGCAGCCGAAGCCCCTCAGGGTTGTCCGACGAGCAGTACTTC
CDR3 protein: CASSRSPSGLSDEQYF

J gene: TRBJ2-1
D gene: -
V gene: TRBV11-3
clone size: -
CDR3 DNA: TGTGCCAGCAGCTTAAATGGGAGGGGGGGAAACTACAATGAGCAGTTCTTC
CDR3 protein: CASSLNGRGGNYNEQFF

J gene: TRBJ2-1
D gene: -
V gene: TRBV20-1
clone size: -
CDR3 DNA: TGCAGTGCTAGTTTCCTACTTCCCCCGCCGACGTACAATGAGCAGTTCTTC
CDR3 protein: CSASFLLPPPTYNEQFF

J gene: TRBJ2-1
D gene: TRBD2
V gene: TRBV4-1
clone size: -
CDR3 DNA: TGCGCCAGCAGCCAAGGCGGGACTAGTTCCCCTGAGCAGTTCTTC
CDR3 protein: CASSQGGTSSPEQFF

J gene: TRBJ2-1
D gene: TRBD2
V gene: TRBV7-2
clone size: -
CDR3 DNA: TGTGCCAGCAGCCCCGGACTAGCGGGGAGATACAATGAGCAGTTCTTC
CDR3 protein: CASSPGLAGRYNEQFF

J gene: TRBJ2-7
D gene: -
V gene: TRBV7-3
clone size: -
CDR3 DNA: TGTGCCAGCAGTCCGGACGGAATCTACGAGCAGTACTTC
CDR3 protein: CASSPDGIYEQYF

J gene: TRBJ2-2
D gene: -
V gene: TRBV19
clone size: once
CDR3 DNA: TGTGCCAGTAGTAAGAGACAAACGAACACCGGGGAGCTGTTTTTT
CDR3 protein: CASSKRQTNTGELFF

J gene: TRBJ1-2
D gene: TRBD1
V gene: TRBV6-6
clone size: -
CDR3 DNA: TGTGCCAGCAGTCTGCAAGGGACAGGGGGAAACTATGGCTACACCTTC
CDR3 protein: CASSLQGTGGNYGYTF

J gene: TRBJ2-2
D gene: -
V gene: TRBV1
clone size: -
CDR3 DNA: TGCACCAGCAGCCAAGTACCGGCCGGGGAGTCAGCCGGGGAGCTGTTTTTT
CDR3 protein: CTSSQVPAGESAGELFF

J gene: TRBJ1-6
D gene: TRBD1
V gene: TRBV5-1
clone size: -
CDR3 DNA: TGCGCCAGCAGCTTCAACCGGGACAGGGATAATTCACCCCTCCACTTT
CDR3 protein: CASSFNRDRDNSPLHF

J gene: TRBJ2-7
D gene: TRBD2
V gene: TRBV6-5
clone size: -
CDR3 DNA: TGTGCCAGCAGTTACTCCGCAGCGGGGGGGTACGAGCAGTACTTC
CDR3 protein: CASSYSAAGGYEQYF

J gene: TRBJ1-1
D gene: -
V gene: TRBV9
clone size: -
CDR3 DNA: TGTGCCAGCAGCGTCCGAACAGACACTGAAGCTTTCTTT
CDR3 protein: CASSVRTDTEAFF

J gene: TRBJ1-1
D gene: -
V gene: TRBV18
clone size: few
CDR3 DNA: TGTGCCAGCGCATTGACAGCCATGAACACTGAAGCTTTCTTT
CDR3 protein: CASALTAMNTEAFF

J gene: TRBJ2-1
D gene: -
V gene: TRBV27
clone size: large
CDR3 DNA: TGTGCCAGCAGTCACGGGGGAGGCGTCAATGAGCAGTTCTTC
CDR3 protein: CASSHGGGVNEQFF

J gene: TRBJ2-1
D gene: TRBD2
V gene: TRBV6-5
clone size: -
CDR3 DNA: TGTGCCAGCAGAGGACTAGCGGGCGACAATGAGCAGTTCTTC
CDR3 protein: CASRGLAGDNEQFF

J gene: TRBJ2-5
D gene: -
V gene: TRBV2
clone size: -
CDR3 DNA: TGTGCCAGCAGTGACCCGACAGCCCAAGAGACCCAGTACTTC
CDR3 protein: CASSDPTAQETQYF

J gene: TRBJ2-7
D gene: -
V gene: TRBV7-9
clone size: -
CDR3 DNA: TGTGCCAGCAGCTTAGGTTGGACGTCCAGCTCCTACGAGCAGTACTTC
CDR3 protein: CASSLGWTSSSYEQYF

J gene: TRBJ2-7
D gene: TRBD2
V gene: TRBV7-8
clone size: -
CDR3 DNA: TGTGCCAGCAGCTTGATAGCGGGGGTAAACTCCTACGAGCAGTACTTC
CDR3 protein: CASSLIAGVNSYEQYF

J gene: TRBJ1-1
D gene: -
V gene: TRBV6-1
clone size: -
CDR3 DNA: TGTGCCAGCAGTGAAAAAGGAGGCACTGAAGCTTTCTTT
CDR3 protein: CASSEKGGTEAFF

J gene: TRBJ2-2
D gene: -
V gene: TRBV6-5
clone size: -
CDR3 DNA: TGTGCCAGCAGTTACCGGCAGGGCGTTGCCACCGGGGAGCTGTTTTTT
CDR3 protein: CASSYRQGVATGELFF

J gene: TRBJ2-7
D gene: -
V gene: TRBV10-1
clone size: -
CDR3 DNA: TGCGCCAGCAGGCGTCGACCGTACGAGCAGTACTTC
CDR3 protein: CASRRRPYEQYF

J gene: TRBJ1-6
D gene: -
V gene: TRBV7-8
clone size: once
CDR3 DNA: TGTGCCAGCAGCTTAGAGCAGGGGAGCTCCTATAATTCACCCCTCCACTTT
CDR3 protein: CASSLEQGSSYNSPLHF

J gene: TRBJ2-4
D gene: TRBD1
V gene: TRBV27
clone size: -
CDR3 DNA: TGTGCCAGCAGTCCCGGACAGGATCTAAACATTCAGTACTTC
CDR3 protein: CASSPGQDLNIQYF

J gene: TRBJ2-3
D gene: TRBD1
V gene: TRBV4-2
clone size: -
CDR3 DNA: TGTGCCAGCAGCCCCCTAAGGACAGGGGGCACAGATACGCAGTATTTT
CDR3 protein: CASSPLRTGGTDTQYF

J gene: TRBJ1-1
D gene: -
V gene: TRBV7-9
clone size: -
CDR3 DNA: TGTGCCAGCAGCACTGGCGGGCGAGCAGCTTTCTTT
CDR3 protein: CASSTGGRAAFF